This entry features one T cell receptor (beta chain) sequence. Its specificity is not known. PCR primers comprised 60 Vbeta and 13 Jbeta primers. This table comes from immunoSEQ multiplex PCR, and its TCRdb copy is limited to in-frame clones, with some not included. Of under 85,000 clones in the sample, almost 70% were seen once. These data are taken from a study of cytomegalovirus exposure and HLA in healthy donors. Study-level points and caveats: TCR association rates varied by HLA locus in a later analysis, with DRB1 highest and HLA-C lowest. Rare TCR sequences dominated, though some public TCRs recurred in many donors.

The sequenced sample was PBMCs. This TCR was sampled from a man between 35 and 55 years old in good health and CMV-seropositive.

The CDR3 reads CASSLLGQFSGNTIYF. The CDR3 nucleotides read TGTGCCAGCAGCTTACTGGGACAGTTCTCTGGAAACACCATATATTTT. The chain combines TRBV7-9 with TRBJ1-3; 7 positions agree with TRBD1. The ends lost 2 bases at V and 0 bases at J; junction bases unmatched: 4. CDR3 length equals 16 residues. Germline CDR1 reads SEHNR; CDR2 reads FQNEAQ (reference sequence).